Sequencing of this T cell receptor (beta chain) was carried out in a study of T cell repertoires in cytomegalovirus infection. Concerning this clonotype: Antigen unknown.

This CDR3 region has 16 residues. Between the trimmed V and J ends, which lost 4 bases and 7 bases, there was a span of 22 bases. Germline CDR1 and CDR2: SEHNR and FQNEAQ (reference sequence). TCRdb recomputed calls from the reads with MiXCR, one row per CDR3 protein. The table shows 800,000 to 950,000 distinct CDR3 sequences, with around a third occurring only once. The material sequenced was cultured CD8+ T cells from PBMCs, taken from culture after CMV antigen stimulation. The receptor's source is a human donor in good health (CMV status not recorded). Some clones in this sample may be carry-over from other donors' samples. The genes are TRBV7-9 and TRBJ1-1; maybe TRBD1 (5 bases). The CDR3 loop reads CASSSPKAGRTGEAFF. The CDR3 nucleotides are TGTGCCAGCAGCTCCCCTAAGGCAGGGAGAACTGGTGAAGCTTTCTTT.